This T cell receptor (beta chain) was sequenced for a study of CXCR4 blockade with PD-1 therapy in pancreatic cancer. The study's findings and limits: Tumors were clonally expanded, mean approximately 0.14 versus 0.053 in healthy blood. Only TCRbeta chains were sequenced here.

These archived tumors were resected from patients never given neoadjuvant therapy beforehand. Assay used: immunoSEQ multiplex PCR; TCRdb lists only in-frame clones, some missing. This table has thousands of clones, 55% appearing once. V dropped 1 base and J dropped 8; count of bases not matched to a gene: 9. The V gene's germline CDR1 is GTSNPN and CDR2 SVGIG (reference sequence). The CDR3 loop spans 14 amino acids. In the case of this clone: Its antigen is currently unknown.

Sequencing was done on a sample of tumor tissue. This chain uses TRBV30 with TRBJ1-2; 8 bases are a match to TRBD1. The receptor was derived from a human donor with pancreatic ductal adenocarcinoma. This CDR3 reads CAWSGGQGAFGYTF. DNA of the CDR3: TGTGCCTGGAGTGGCGGGCAGGGGGCCTTCGGCTACACCTTC. The variable domain in full, with the rest retrieved from reference TRBV30 and TRBJ1-2, is SQTIHQWPATLVQPVGSPLSLECTVEGTSNPNLYWYRQAAGRGLQLLFYSVGIGQISSEVPQNLSASRPQDRQFILSSKKLLLSDSGFYLCAWSGGQGAFGYTFGSGTRLTVV.